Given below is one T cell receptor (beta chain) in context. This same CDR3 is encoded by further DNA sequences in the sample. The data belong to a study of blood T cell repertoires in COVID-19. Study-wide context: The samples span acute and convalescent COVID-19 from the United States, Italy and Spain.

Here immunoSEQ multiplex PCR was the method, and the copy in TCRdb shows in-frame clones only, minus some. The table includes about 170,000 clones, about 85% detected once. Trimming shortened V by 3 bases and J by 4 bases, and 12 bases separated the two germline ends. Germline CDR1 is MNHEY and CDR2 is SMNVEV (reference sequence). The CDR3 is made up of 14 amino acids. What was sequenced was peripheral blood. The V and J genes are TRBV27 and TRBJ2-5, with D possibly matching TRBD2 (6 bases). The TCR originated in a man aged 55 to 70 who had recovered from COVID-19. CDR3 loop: CASSFRRGGETQYF. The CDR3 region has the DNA TGTGCCAGCAGTTTCAGGCGGGGCGGAGAGACCCAGTACTTC.